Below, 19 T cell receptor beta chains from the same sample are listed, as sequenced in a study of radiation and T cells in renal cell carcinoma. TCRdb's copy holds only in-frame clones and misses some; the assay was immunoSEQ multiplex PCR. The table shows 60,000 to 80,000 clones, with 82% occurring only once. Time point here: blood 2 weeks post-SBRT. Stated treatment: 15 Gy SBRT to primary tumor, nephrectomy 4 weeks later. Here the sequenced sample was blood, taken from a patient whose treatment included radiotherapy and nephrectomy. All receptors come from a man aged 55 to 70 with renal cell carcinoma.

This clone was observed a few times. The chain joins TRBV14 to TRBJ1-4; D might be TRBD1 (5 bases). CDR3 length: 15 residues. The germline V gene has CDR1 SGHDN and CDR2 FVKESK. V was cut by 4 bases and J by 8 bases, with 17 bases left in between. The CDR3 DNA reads TGTGCCAGCAGCCTGTTGGGCCCTGGACACGAAAAACTGTTTTTT. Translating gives CASSLLGPGHEKLFF.

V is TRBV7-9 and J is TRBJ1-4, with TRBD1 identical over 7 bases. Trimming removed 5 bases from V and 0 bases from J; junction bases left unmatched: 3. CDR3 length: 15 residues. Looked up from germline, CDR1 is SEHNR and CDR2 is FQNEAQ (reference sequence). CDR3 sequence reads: CASSRGTATNEKLFF. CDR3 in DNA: TGTGCCAGCAGCCGCGGGACAGCAACTAATGAAAAACTGTTTTTT.

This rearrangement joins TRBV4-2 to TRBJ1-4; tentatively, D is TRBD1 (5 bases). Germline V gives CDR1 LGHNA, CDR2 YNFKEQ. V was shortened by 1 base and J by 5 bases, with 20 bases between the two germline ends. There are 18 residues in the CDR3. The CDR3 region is CASSQGLPTGLRNEKLFF. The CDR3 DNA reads TGTGCCAGCAGCCAAGGGTTACCTACGGGACTGAGAAATGAAAAACTGTTTTTT.

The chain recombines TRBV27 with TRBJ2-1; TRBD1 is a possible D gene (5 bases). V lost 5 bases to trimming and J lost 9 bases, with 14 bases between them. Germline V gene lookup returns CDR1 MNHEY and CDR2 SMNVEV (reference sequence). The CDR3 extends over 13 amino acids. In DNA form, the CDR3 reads TGTGCCAGCAGTCTTGTAGCCCAGGGTGAGCAGTTCTTC. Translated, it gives CASSLVAQGEQFF.

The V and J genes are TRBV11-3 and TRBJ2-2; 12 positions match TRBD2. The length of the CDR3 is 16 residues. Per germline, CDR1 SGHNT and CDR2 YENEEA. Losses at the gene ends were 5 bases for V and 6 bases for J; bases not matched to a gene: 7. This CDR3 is CASSNPSGRGAGELFF. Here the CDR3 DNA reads TGTGCCAGCAGCAACCCTAGCGGGAGGGGTGCCGGGGAGCTGTTTTTT.

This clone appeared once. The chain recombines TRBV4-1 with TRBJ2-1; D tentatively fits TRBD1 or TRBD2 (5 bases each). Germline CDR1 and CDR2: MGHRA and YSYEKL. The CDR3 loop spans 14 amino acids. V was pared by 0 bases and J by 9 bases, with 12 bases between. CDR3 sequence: CASSQEEGYGEQFF. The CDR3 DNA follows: TGCGCCAGCAGCCAAGAAGAGGGGTATGGTGAGCAGTTCTTC.

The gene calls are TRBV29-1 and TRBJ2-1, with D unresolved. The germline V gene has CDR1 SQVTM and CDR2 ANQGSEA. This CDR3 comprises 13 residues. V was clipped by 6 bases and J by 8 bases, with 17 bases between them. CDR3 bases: TGCAGCGTATCTAGAGACTTTGGCGATGAGCAGTTCTTC. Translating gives CSVSRDFGDEQFF.

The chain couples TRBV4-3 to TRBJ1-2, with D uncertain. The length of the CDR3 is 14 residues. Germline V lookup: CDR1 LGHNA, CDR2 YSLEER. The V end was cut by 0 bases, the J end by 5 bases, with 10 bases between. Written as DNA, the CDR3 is TGCGCCAGCAGCCAAGATGTGGGTCGGTATGGCTACACCTTC. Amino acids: CASSQDVGRYGYTF.

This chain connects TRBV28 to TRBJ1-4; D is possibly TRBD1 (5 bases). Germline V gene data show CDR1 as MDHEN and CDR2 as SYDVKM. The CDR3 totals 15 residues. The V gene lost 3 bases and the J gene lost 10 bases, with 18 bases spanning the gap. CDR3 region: CASSFRWGVRRKLFF. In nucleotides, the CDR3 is TGTGCCAGCAGTTTCCGATGGGGGGTTCGGCGAAAACTGTTTTTT.

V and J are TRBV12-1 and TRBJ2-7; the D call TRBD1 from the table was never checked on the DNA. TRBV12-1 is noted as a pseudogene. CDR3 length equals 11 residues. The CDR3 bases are TGTGCCAGCAGCCTGAGGGGGGAGCAGTACTTC. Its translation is CASSLRGEQYF.

CDR3 bases: TGTGCCAGTAGTTCAGGGACTGAGTCCTACGAGCAGTACTTC. Protein product: CASSSGTESYEQYF. The gene calls are TRBV19 and TRBJ2-7; TRBD2 is a possible D gene (6 bases). Germline V gene data show CDR1 as LNHDA and CDR2 as SQIVND (reference sequence). Trimming took off 5 bases at V and 1 base at J, with 12 bases between the two ends. This CDR3 is 14 amino acids long.

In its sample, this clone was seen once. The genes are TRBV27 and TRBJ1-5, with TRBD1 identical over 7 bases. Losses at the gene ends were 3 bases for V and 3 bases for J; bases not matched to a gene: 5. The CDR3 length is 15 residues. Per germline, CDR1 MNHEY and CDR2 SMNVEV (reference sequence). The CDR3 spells CASSFRGGYNQPQHF. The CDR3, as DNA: TGTGCCAGCAGTTTTAGAGGGGGCTACAATCAGCCCCAGCATTTT.

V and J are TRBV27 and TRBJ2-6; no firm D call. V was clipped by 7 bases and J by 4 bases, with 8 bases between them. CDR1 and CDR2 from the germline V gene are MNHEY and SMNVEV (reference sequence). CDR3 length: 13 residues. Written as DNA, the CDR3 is TGTGCCAGCAACTCTCTCGGGGCCAACGTCCTGACTTTC. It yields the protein CASNSLGANVLTF.

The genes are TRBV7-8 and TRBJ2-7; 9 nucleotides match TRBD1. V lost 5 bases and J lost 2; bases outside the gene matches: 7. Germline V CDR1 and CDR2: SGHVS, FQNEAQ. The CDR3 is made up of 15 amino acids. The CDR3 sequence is CASSGRTGAPYEQYF. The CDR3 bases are TGTGCCAGCAGCGGCAGGACAGGGGCGCCCTACGAGCAGTACTTC.

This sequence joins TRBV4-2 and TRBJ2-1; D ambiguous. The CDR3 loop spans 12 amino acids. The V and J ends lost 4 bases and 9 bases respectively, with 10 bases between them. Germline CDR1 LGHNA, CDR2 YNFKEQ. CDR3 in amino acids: CASSPNRREQFF. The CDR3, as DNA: TGTGCCAGCAGCCCAAATAGGCGTGAGCAGTTCTTC.

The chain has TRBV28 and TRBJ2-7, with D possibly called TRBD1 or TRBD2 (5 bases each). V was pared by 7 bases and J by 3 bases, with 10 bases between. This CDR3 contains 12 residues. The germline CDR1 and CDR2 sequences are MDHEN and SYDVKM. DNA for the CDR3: TGTGCCAGCACCGGGACGGTCTACGAGCAGTACTTC. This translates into CASTGTVYEQYF.

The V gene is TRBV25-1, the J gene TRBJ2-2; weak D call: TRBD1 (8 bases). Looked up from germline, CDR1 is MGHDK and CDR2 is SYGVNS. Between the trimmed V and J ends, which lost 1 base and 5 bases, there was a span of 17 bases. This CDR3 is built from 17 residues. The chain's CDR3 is CASSEWRGGTGTGELFF. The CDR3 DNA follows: TGTGCCAGCAGTGAATGGAGGGGAGGGACAGGTACCGGGGAGCTGTTTTTT. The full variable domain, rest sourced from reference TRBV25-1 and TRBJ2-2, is EADIYQTPRYLVIGTGKKITLECSQTMGHDKMYWYQQDPGMELHLIHYSYGVNSTEKGDLSSESTVSRIRTEHFPLTLESARPSHTSQYLCASSEWRGGTGTGELFFGEGSRLTVL.

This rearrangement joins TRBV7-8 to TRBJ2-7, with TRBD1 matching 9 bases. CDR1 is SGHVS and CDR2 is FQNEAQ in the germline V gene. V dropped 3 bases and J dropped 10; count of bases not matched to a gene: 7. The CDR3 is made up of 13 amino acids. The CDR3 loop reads CASSLGTGSAQYF. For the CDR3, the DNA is TGTGCCAGCAGCTTGGGGACAGGGTCCGCCCAGTACTTC.

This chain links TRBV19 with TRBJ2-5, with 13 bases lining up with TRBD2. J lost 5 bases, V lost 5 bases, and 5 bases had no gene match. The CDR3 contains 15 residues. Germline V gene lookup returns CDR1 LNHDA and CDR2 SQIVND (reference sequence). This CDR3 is CASSPWTSGSETQYF. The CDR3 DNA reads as TGTGCCAGTAGTCCATGGACTAGCGGGAGCGAGACCCAGTACTTC.